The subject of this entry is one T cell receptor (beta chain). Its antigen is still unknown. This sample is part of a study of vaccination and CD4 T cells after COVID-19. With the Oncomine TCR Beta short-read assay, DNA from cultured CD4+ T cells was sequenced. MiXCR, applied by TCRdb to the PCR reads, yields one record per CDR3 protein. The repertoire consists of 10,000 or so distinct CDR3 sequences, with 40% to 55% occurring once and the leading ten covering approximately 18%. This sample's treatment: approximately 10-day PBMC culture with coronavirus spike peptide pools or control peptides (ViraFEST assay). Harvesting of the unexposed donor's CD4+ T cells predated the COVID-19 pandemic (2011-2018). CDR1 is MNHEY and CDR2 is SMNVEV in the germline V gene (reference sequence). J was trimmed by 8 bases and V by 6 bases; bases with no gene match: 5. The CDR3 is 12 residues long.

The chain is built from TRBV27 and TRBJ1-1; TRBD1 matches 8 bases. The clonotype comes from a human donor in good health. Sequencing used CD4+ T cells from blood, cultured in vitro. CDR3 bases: TGTGCCAGCAGGGTTCGGACAGGGGAAGCTTTCTTT. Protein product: CASRVRTGEAFF.